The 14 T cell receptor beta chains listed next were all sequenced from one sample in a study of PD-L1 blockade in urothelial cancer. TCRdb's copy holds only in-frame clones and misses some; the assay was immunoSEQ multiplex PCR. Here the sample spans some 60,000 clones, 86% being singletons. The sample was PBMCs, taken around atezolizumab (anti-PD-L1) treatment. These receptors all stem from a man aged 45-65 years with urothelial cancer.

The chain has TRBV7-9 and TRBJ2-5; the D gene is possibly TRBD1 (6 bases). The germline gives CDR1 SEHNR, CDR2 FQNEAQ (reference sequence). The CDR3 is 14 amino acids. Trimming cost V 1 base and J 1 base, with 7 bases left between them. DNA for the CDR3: TGTGCCAGCAGCTTAGGGACAGCCCAAGAGACCCAGTACTTC. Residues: CASSLGTAQETQYF.

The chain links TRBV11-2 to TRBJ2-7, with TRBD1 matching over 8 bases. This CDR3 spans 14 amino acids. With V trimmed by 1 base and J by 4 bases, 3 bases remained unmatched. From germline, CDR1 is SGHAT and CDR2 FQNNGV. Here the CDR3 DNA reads TGTGCCAGCAGCTTAGTCGGGACAGGTTACGAGCAGTACTTC. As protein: CASSLVGTGYEQYF.

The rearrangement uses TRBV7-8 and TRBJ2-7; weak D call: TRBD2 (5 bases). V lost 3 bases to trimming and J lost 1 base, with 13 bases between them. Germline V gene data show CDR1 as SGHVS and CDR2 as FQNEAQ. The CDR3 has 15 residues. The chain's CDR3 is CASSLDRGPSYEQYF. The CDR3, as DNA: TGTGCCAGCAGCTTGGACCGGGGTCCGTCCTACGAGCAGTACTTC.

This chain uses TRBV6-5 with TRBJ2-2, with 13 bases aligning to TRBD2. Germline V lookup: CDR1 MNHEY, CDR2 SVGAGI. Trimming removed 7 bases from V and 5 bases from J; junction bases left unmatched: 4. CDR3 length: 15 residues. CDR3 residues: CASTGLAGETGELFF. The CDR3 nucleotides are TGTGCCAGCACCGGACTAGCGGGAGAAACCGGGGAGCTGTTTTTT.

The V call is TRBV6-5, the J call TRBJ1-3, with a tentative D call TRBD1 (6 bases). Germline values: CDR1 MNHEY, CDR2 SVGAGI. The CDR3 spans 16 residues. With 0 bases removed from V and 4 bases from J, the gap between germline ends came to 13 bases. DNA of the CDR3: TGTGCCAGCAGTTACTCGAGTCAGGGGAAAGGAAACACCATATATTTT. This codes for CASSYSSQGKGNTIYF.

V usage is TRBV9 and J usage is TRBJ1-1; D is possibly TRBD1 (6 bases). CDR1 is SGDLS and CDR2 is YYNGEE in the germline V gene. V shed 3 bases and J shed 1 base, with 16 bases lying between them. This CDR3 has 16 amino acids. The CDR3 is CASSAGGAETNTEAFF. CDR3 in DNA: TGTGCCAGCAGCGCGGGGGGCGCAGAGACGAACACTGAAGCTTTCTTT.

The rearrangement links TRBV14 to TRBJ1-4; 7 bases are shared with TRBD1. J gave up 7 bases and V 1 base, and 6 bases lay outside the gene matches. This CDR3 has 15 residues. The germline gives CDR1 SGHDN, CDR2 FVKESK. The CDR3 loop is CASSQVTGAAEKLFF. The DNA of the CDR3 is TGTGCCAGCAGCCAAGTTACAGGGGCGGCTGAAAAACTGTTTTTT. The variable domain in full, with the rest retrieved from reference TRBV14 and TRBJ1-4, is EAGVTQFPSHSVIEKGQTVTLRCDPISGHDNLYWYRRVMGKEIKFLLHFVKESKQDESGMPNNRFLAERTGGTYSTLKVQPAELEDSGVYFCASSQVTGAAEKLFFGSGTQLSVL.

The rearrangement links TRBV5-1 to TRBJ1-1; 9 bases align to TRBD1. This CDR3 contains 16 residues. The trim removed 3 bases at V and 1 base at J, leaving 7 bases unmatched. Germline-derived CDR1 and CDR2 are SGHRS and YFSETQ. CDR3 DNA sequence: TGCGCCAGCAGCTGGAATCCGGGACAGGGGAACACTGAAGCTTTCTTT. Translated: CASSWNPGQGNTEAFF.

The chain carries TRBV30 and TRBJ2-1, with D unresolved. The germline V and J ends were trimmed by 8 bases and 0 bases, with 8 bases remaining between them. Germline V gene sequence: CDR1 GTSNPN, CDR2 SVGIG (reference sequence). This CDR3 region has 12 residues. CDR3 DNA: TGTGCCACGCAGTTCTCCTACAATGAGCAGTTCTTC. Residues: CATQFSYNEQFF.

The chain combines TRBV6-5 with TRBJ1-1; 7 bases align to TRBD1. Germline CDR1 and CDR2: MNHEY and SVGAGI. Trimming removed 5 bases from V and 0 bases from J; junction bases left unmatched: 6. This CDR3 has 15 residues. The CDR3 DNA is TGTGCCAGCAGTAGGCCGGGACAGATGAACACTGAAGCTTTCTTT. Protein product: CASSRPGQMNTEAFF.

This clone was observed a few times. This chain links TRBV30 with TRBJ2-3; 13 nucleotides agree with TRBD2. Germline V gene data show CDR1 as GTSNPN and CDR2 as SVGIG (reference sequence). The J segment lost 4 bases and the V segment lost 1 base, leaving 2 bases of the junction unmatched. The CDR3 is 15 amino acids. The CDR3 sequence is CAWSGTSGSPDTQYF. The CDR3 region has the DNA TGTGCCTGGAGTGGGACTAGCGGGAGCCCAGATACGCAGTATTTT.

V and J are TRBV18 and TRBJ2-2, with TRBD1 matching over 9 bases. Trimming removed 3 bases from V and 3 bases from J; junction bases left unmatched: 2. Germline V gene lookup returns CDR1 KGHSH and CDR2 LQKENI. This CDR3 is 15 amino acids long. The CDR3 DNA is TGTGCCAGCTCACCTCGACAGGGGGACACCGGGGAGCTGTTTTTT. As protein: CASSPRQGDTGELFF.

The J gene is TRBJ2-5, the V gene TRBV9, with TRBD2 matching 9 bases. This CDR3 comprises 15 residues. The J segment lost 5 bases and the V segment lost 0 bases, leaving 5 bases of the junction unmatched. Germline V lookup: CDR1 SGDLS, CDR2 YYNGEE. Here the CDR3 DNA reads TGTGCCAGCAGCGTAGGCGGCGGGAGGGCCGAGACCCAGTACTTC. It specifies CASSVGGGRAETQYF.

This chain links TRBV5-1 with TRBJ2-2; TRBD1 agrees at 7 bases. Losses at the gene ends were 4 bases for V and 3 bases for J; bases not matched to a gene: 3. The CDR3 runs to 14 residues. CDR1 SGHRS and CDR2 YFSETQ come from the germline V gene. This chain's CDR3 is CASSHGQDTGELFF. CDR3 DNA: TGCGCCAGCAGCCACGGACAGGACACCGGGGAGCTGTTTTTT.